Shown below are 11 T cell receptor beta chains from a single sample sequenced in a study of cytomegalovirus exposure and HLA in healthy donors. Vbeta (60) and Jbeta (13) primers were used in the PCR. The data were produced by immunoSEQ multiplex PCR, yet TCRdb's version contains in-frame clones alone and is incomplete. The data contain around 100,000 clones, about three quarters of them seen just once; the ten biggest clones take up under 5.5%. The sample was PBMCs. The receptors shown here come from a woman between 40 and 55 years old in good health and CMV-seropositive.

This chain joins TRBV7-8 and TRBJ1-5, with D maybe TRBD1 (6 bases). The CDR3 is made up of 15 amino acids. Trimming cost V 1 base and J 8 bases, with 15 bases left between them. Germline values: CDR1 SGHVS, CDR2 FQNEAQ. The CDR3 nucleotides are TGTGCCAGCAGCTTAGGTATCGGGGGGCCGGAGCCCCAGCATTTT. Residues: CASSLGIGGPEPQHF.

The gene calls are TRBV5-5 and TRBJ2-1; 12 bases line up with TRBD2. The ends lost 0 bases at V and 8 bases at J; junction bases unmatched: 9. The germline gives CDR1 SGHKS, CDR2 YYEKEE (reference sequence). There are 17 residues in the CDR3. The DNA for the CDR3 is TGTGCCAGCAGCTTGGCCGGGACTAGCGGGTCTGTCGATGAGCAGTTCTTC. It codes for CASSLAGTSGSVDEQFF.

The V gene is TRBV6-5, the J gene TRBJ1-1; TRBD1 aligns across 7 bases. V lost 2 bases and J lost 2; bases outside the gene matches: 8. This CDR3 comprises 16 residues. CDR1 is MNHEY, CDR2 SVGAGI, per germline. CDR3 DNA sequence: TGTGCCAGCAGTTACACCTCTCGGACAGGCAACACTGAAGCTTTCTTT. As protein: CASSYTSRTGNTEAFF.

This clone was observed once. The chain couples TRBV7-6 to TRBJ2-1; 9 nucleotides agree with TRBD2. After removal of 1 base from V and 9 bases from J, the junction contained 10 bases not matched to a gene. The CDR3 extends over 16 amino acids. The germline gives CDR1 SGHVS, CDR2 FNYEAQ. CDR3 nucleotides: TGTGCCAGCAGCTTAGGGACTAGCGATCTTTCGGCTGAGCAGTTCTTC. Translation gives CASSLGTSDLSAEQFF.

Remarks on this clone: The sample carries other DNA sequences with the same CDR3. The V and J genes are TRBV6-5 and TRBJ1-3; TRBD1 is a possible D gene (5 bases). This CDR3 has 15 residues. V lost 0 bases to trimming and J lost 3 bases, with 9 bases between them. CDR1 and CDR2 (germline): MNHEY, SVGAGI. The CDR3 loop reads CASSYSGQNGNTIYF. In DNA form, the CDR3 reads TGTGCCAGCAGTTACTCGGGGCAGAATGGAAACACCATATATTTT.

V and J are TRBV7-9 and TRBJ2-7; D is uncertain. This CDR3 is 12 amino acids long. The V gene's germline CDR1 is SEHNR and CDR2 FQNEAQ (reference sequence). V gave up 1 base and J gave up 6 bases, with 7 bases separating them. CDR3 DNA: TGTGCCAGCAGCTTAGGGCCAGGCGAGCAGTACTTC. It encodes CASSLGPGEQYF.

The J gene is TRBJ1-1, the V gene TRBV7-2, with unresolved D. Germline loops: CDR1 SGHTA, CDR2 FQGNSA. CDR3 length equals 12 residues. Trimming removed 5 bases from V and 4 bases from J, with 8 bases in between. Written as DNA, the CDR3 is TGTGCCAGCAGCCCAGACACCACTGAAGCTTTCTTT. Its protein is CASSPDTTEAFF.

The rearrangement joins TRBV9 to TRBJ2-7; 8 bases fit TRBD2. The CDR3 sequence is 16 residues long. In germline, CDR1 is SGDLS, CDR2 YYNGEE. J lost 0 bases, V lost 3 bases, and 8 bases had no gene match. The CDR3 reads CASSADSGASSYEQYF. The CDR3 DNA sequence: TGTGCCAGCAGCGCTGATAGCGGGGCAAGCTCCTACGAGCAGTACTTC.

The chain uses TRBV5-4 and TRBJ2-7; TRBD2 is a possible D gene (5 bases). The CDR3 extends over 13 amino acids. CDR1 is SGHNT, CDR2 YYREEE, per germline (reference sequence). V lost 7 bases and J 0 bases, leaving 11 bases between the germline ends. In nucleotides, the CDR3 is TGTGCCAGCCGGGATCTAGGCTCCTACGAGCAGTACTTC. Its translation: CASRDLGSYEQYF.

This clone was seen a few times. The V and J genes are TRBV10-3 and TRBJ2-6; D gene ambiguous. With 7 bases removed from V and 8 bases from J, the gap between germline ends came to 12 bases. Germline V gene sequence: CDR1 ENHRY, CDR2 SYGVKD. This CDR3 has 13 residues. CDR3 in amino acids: CAIMPSSTNVLTF. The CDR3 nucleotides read TGTGCCATCATGCCGAGCTCTACCAACGTCCTGACTTTC.

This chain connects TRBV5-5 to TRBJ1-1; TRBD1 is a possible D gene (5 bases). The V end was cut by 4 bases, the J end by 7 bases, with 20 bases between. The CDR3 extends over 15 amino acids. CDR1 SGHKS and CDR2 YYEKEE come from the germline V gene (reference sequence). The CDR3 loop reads CASSPNGHTTFEAFF. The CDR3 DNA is TGTGCCAGCAGCCCTAACGGACACACAACCTTTGAAGCTTTCTTT. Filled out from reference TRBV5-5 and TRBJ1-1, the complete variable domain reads DAGVTQSPTHLIKTRGQQVTLRCSPISGHKSVSWYQQVLGQGPQFIFQYYEKEERGRGNFPDRFSARQFPNYSSELNVNALLLGDSALYLCASSPNGHTTFEAFFGQGTRLTVV.